This T cell receptor (beta chain) was retrieved from a study of OX40 agonist ivuxolimab in advanced cancers. On the study more broadly: In this trial design, patients received ivuxolimab intravenously at 0.01 to 10 mg/kg every 2 weeks. Study-wide results and caveats: Antigen specificity remained undetermined for the expanded peripheral T cells.

Of note for this clone: Its target is unknown.

Germline assignment: CDR1 SEHNR and CDR2 FQNEAQ (reference sequence). The CDR3 runs to 12 residues. Trimming shortened V by 1 base and J by 10 bases, and 8 bases separated the two germline ends. Measured with immunoSEQ multiplex PCR; TCRdb has only the in-frame clones, and not every one. Here the sample spans some 98,000 clones, 75% to 95% being singletons. This receptor was identified in an adult with an advanced solid tumor such as melanoma, head and neck, liver or kidney cancer. The V gene is TRBV7-9, the J gene TRBJ2-1, with unresolved D. Sequencing used CD4+ or CD8+ T cells sorted from blood, obtained in a trial of the OX40 agonist ivuxolimab. Written as DNA, the CDR3 is TGTGCCAGCAGCTTAGATTCGTTGGAGCAGTTCTTC. It specifies CASSLDSLEQFF.